This T cell receptor (beta chain) comes out of a study of blood T cell repertoires in COVID-19. As for the study in general: Sites across the United States, Italy and Spain contributed samples from acute and convalescent COVID-19.

V was pared by 0 bases and J by 8 bases, with 14 bases between. Germline CDR1 and CDR2: SGDLS and YYNGEE. The length of the CDR3 is 15 residues. Under the authors' procedure: Counts of nucleated cells, estimated from reference gene primer amplification, were obtained. Using immunoSEQ multiplex PCR, the repertoire was profiled, and TCRdb retains in-frame clones only, with some absent. The V and J calls and the clone size are those of that table, but D and trimming were determined from the DNA. The data contain fewer than 200,000 clones, about 88% of them seen just once; the ten biggest clones take up 2.5%.

The V and J genes are TRBV9 and TRBJ1-4; D is uncertain. Source material: peripheral blood. This sequence originates from a woman of 80 years or more with COVID-19, enrolled during active disease. CDR3 in DNA: TGTGCCAGCAGCGTAGGGTCCGGGGATGGAGAAAAACTGTTTTTT. This sequence encodes CASSVGSGDGEKLFF. Together with reference TRBV9 and TRBJ1-4, the CDR3 gives the full variable domain: DSGVTQTPKHLITATGQRVTLRCSPRSGDLSVYWYQQSLDQGLQFLIQYYNGEERAKGNILERFSAQQFPDLHSELNLSSLELGDSALYFCASSVGSGDGEKLFFGSGTQLSVL.